This TCR beta chain stems from a study of cytomegalovirus exposure and HLA in healthy donors. Here immunoSEQ multiplex PCR was the method, and the copy in TCRdb shows in-frame clones only, minus some. The sample lists some 160,000 clones, roughly 92% occurring once. The length of the CDR3 is 13 residues. J was trimmed by 2 bases and V by 5 bases; bases with no gene match: 2. Looked up from germline, CDR1 is SEHNR and CDR2 is FQNEAQ (reference sequence). The specimen sequenced was PBMCs. The gene calls are TRBV7-9 and TRBJ2-5, with 7 bases that match TRBD2. The TCR originated in a man younger than 30 in good health and CMV-seronegative. Written as DNA, the CDR3 is TGTGCCAGCAGCAAGGGACTACAAGAGACCCAGTACTTC. Its translation: CASSKGLQETQYF.